This entry lists 7 T cell receptor beta chains sequenced from one sample in a study of CD4 T cells in relation to SARS-CoV-2 and coronaviruses. Unexposed donor CD4+ T cells date from about 2010-2018, before the COVID-19 pandemic. Isolation of CD4+ T cells took place after 10 days in culture. Clones were read by immunoSEQ multiplex PCR, and TCRdb kept only the in-frame ones, dropping some. Found here are under 20,000 clones, 70% to 85% of them singletons; the top ten hold about 29%. Their antigens are not known. The specimen sequenced was CD4+ T cells from PBMCs, cultured in vitro. These receptors were obtained from a human donor in good health.

The chain has TRBV29-1 and TRBJ1-2, with D uncertain. The CDR3 is 11 residues long. V lost 1 base and J lost 6, with 6 bases in between. Germline CDR1 reads SQVTM; CDR2 reads ANQGSEA. The CDR3 region has the DNA TGCAGCGTTGAAGGGACCGATGGCTACACCTTC. It translates to CSVEGTDGYTF.

The chain couples TRBV24-1 to TRBJ2-1; 9 bases match TRBD1. Germline V CDR1 and CDR2: KGHDR, SFDVKD. This CDR3 is built from 14 residues. V was pared by 6 bases and J by 8 bases, with 7 bases of the junction left unmatched. This CDR3 is CATSPQGASDEQFF. The CDR3 region has the DNA TGTGCCACCAGTCCACAGGGGGCATCCGATGAGCAGTTCTTC.

V gene TRBV29-1 combines with J gene TRBJ2-2; D remains unclear. V dropped 7 bases and J dropped 4 bases, with 7 bases sitting between them. Germline V gene sequence: CDR1 SQVTM, CDR2 ANQGSEA. The CDR3 covers 11 residues. The CDR3 DNA sequence: TGCAGCGCCCGAAGCACCGGGGAGCTGTTTTTT. Translating gives CSARSTGELFF.

The rearrangement joins TRBV11-1 to TRBJ2-1, with 11 nucleotides matching TRBD2. The CDR3 consists of 17 residues. After removal of 0 bases from V and 3 bases from J, the junction contained 4 bases not matched to a gene. The germline V gene has CDR1 SGHAT and CDR2 FQDESV (reference sequence). The CDR3 bases are TGTGCCAGCAGCTTAGCGTCTAGCGGGAGGTTCTACAATGAGCAGTTCTTC. It translates to CASSLASSGRFYNEQFF.

In DNA form, the CDR3 reads TGTGCCAGCAGTCGGGACACCACCCTACAAGAGACCCAGTACTTC. This gives the protein CASSRDTTLQETQYF. The V and J genes are TRBV6-5 and TRBJ2-5, with D possibly TRBD1 on 6 matching bases. V lost 5 bases, J lost 2 bases, and 15 bases lay in between. Germline V CDR1 and CDR2: MNHEY, SVGAGI. The CDR3 contains 15 residues.

The CDR3 here is CASSPTGGSTDTQYF. The CDR3 nucleotides are TGTGCCAGCAGCCCAACGGGAGGTAGCACAGATACGCAGTATTTT. This chain joins TRBV5-4 and TRBJ2-3; TRBD2 matches at 7 bases. Germline V lookup: CDR1 SGHNT, CDR2 YYREEE (reference sequence). The V segment lost 4 bases and the J segment 0 bases; nucleotides outside the gene matches: 5. CDR3 length equals 15 residues.

This clone was seen a few times. CDR3 in amino acids: CASSLALASNTGELFF. CDR3 coding DNA: TGTGCCAGCAGCTTAGCGTTGGCGTCGAACACCGGGGAGCTGTTTTTT. The chain recombines TRBV7-2 with TRBJ2-2; D is undetermined. The CDR3 length is 16 residues. The germline CDR1 and CDR2 sequences are SGHTA and FQGNSA. Trimming took 0 bases from V and 0 from J, leaving 8 bases between them.